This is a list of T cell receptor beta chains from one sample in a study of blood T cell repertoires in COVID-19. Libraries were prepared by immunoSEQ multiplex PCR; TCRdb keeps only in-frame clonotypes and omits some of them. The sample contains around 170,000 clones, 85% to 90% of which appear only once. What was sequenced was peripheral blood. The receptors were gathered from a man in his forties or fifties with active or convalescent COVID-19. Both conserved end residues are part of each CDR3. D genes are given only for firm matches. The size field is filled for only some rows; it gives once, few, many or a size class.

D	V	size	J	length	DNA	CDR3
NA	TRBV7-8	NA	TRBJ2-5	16	TGTGCCAGCAGCTTAGTAGGGCCAGGGGGGCAGGAGACCCAGTACTTC	CASSLVGPGGQETQYF
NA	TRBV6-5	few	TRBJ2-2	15	TGTGCCAGCAGTTACTCGGGAGAGTTCACCGGGGAGCTGTTTTTT	CASSYSGEFTGELFF
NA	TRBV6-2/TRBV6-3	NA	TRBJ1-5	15	TGTGCCAGCAGCCGGCGGGACCCCCGTGTGGTGCCCCAGCATTTT	CASSRRDPRVVPQHF
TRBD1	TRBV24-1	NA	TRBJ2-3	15	TGTGCCACCAGTGATTTGTCCCAGGGGGCCCTAGCGCAGTATTTT	CATSDLSQGALAQYF
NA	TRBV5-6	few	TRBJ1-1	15	TGTGCCAGCAGCTGGGCCGGGAAGATGAACACTGAAGCTTTCTTT	CASSWAGKMNTEAFF
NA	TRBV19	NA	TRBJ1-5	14	TGTGCCAGTAGTATAGCCGTAGACAATCAGCCCCAGCATTTT	CASSIAVDNQPQHF
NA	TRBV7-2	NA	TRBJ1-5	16	TGTGCCAGCAGCTTGACAGGAGTGTTTGGCAATCAGCCCCAGCATTTT	CASSLTGVFGNQPQHF
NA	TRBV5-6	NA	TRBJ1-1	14	TGTGCCAGCAGCTTCCTTTTTGAGGGCACTGAAGCTTTCTTT	CASSFLFEGTEAFF
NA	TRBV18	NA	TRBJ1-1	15	TGTGCCAGCTCACCATCGCAGGACATGAACACTGAAGCTTTCTTT	CASSPSQDMNTEAFF
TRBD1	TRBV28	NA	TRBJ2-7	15	TGTGCCAGCAGAAGGGGAGGGACAGGGGCCCACGAGCAGTACTTC	CASRRGGTGAHEQYF
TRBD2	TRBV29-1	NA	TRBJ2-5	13	TGCAGCGGCGTTAGCGGGGGACAAGAGACCCAGTACTTC	CSGVSGGQETQYF
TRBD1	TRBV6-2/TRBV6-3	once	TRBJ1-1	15	TGTGCCAGCAGTGAGGGGACAGTAATAAACACTGAAGCTTTCTTT	CASSEGTVINTEAFF
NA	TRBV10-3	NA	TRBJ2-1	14	TGTGCCATCAGTGAATCAGATACCTACAATGAGCAGTTCTTC	CAISESDTYNEQFF
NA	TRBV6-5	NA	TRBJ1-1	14	TGTGCCAGCAGTTACGGGGACATGAACACTGAAGCTTTCTTT	CASSYGDMNTEAFF
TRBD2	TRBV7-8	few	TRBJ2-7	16	TGTGCCAGCAGGTTGGGGAGGCTAGCGGGCTCCTACGAGCAGTACTTC	CASRLGRLAGSYEQYF